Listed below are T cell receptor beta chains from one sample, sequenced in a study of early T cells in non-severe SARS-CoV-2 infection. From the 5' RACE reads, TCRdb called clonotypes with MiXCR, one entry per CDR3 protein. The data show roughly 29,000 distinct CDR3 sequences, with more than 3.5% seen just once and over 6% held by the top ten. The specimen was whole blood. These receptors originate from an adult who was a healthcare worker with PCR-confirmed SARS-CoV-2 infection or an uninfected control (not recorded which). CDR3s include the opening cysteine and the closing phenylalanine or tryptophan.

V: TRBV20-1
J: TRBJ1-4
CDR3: CSARGKIRAFGKLFF

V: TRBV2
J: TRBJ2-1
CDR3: CASRGSRNEQFF

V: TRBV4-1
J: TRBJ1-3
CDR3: CASSQERRGLNTIYF

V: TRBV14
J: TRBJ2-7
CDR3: CASSQVGLYEQYF

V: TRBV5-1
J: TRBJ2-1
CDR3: CASSLNPGGDEQFF

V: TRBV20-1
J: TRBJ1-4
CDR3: CSARRDREKLFF

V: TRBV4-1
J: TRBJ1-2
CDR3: CASSQEGLLTYGYTF

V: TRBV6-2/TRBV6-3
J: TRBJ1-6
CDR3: CASISGPGGPLHF

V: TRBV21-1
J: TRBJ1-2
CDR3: CASSGQVEHYGYTF

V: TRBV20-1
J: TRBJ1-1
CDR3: CSARDPGMNTEAFF

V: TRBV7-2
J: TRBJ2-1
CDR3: CASSLGLHHNEQFF

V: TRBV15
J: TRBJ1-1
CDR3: CATSRSGQSNTEAFF

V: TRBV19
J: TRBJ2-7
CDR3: CASQGRAYEQYF

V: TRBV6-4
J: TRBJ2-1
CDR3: CASSAGLANEQFF